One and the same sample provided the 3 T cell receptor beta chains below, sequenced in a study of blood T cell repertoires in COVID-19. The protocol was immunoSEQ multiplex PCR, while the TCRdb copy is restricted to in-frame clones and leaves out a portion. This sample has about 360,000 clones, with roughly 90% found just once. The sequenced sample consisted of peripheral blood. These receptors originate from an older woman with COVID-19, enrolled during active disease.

This CDR3 is CASSRLQGSGDTYEQYF. The DNA for the CDR3 is TGCGCCAGCAGCCGGCTACAAGGGAGTGGGGATACCTACGAGCAGTACTTC. The chain links TRBV4-1 to TRBJ2-7; D is perhaps TRBD2 (5 bases). Per germline, CDR1 MGHRA and CDR2 YSYEKL. The CDR3 length is 17 residues. V lost 4 bases and J 2 bases, leaving 21 bases between the germline ends.

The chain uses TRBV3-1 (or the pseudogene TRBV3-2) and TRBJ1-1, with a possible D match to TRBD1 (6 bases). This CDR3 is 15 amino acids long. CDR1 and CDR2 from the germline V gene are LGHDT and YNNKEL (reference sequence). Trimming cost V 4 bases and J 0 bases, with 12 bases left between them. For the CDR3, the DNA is TGTGCCAGCAGCCTCCAGGGGTACATGAACACTGAAGCTTTCTTT. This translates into CASSLQGYMNTEAFF.

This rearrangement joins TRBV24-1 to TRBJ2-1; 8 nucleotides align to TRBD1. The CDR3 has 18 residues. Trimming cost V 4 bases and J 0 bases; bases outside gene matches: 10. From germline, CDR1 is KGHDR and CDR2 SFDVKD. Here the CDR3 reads CATSDRPVDRDSYNEQFF. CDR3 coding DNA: TGTGCCACCAGTGACCGACCGGTGGACAGGGACTCCTACAATGAGCAGTTCTTC.